This TCR beta chain stems from a study of glioma-infiltrating T cells. Whole-study results and caveats: Tissue-blood divergence was below expectation in non-neoplastic patients, above in gliomas. Very few CDR3 sequences were shared between tissue and blood.

The iRepertoire nested amplicon-rescue multiplex PCR amplified TCR alpha and beta CDR3s from RNA. Input was about 95-400 ng of tissue mRNA or PBMC total RNA. TCRdb fed the multiplex PCR reads into MiXCR, producing one record per CDR3 protein. The table has about 130,000 distinct CDR3 sequences, about 25% seen once. The CDR3 sequence is 20 residues long. Germline-derived CDR1 and CDR2 are SGHDN and FVKESK. V shed 2 bases and J 3 bases; nucleotides not matched to a gene: 14. This clonotype turned up a few times. As yet, its antigen is unknown. Sequencing input: glioma tissue, nonneoplastic brain tissue, or PBMCs (not recorded which). V and J are TRBV14 and TRBJ1-5; 12 bases line up with TRBD1. The receptor's source is a human donor with low-grade glioma or glioblastoma, undergoing nonglioma brain surgery, or in good health (not recorded which). In nucleotides, the CDR3 is TGTGCCAGCAGCCAACCCCCGGGACAGGGGGCTACGGGGAACAATCAGCCCCAGCATTTT. This sequence encodes CASSQPPGQGATGNNQPQHF.